Listed here are 5 T cell receptor beta chains from one sample, sequenced in a study of blood T cells in healthy people across ages. A second PCR, run for about 6 to 11 cycles, used a sample-barcoded 5' primer plus a J-beta primer mix. Each CDR3 protein gets one entry after TCRdb re-called the 5' RACE reads with MiXCR. The data show about 830,000 distinct CDR3 sequences, 58% seen once. The material sequenced was blood. Receptor source: a young man in good health.

This rearrangement joins TRBV9 to TRBJ2-5; D might be TRBD1 (6 bases). This CDR3 is built from 16 residues. V was pared by 0 bases and J by 1 base, with 13 bases between. Looked up from germline, CDR1 is SGDLS and CDR2 is YYNGEE. CDR3 bases: TGTGCCAGCAGCGTAGGGGCTGGGGGCCCCCAAGAGACCCAGTACTTC. Its translation is CASSVGAGGPQETQYF.

A few counts support this clonotype. The J gene is TRBJ2-7, the V gene TRBV5-1; 10 positions match TRBD2. V dropped 5 bases and J dropped 10; count of bases not matched to a gene: 6. CDR3 length equals 12 residues. Germline V gene sequence: CDR1 SGHRS, CDR2 YFSETQ. This chain's CDR3 is CASSLAGEDQYF. The CDR3 DNA sequence: TGCGCCAGCAGTCTAGCGGGGGAGGACCAGTACTTC.

The gene calls are TRBV7-8 and TRBJ1-6; maybe TRBD1 (5 bases). The V gene lost 5 bases and the J gene lost 0 bases, with 14 bases spanning the gap. This CDR3 comprises 17 residues. Germline-derived CDR1 and CDR2 are SGHVS and FQNEAQ. CDR3 in DNA: TGTGCCAGCAGCCCGGGGGTCCTCAGCTCCTATAATTCACCCCTCCACTTT. Translating gives CASSPGVLSSYNSPLHF.

This clonotype was picked up one time. The V gene is TRBV28, the J gene TRBJ1-1; D possibly corresponds to TRBD1 (5 bases). V lost 5 bases to trimming and J lost 1 base, with 20 bases between them. Looked up from germline, CDR1 is MDHEN and CDR2 is SYDVKM. The CDR3 has 17 residues. Written as DNA, the CDR3 is TGTGCCAGCAGTACCTTGGGGGGTCCCGGGGCGAACACTGAAGCTTTCTTT. Amino acid sequence: CASSTLGGPGANTEAFF. Variable domain in full (rest from reference TRBV28 and TRBJ1-1): DVKVTQSSRYLVKRTGEKVFLECVQDMDHENMFWYRQDPGLGLRLIYFSYDVKMKEKGDIPEGYSVSREKKERFSLILESASTNQTSMYLCASSTLGGPGANTEAFFGQGTRLTVV.

The chain links TRBV10-3 to TRBJ2-1, with TRBD1 as a possible D gene (5 bases). V was trimmed by 11 bases and J by 3 bases, leaving 14 bases between them. Germline loops: CDR1 ENHRY, CDR2 SYGVKD. This CDR3 is built from 13 residues. As DNA, the CDR3 is TGTGCCGGCGGACAATCTGACTACAATGAGCAGTTCTTC. Its translation is CAGGQSDYNEQFF.